The entry below describes one T cell receptor (beta chain). The data derive from a study of OX40 agonist ivuxolimab in advanced cancers. Measured with immunoSEQ multiplex PCR; TCRdb has only the in-frame clones, and not every one. The sample contains approximately 35,000 clones, about 74% of which appear only once. CDR1 and CDR2 (germline): SGHRS, YFSETQ. V shed 0 bases and J shed 3 bases, with 15 bases lying between them. The length of the CDR3 is 16 residues. This specimen consisted of CD4+ or CD8+ T cells sorted from blood, obtained in a trial of the OX40 agonist ivuxolimab. The chain links TRBV5-1 to TRBJ1-2, with unresolved D. The source is an adult with an advanced solid tumor such as melanoma, head and neck, liver or kidney cancer. The DNA of the CDR3 is TGCGCCAGCAGCTTGGGCCGAGCCGGCCGCGACTATGGCTACACCTTC. It specifies CASSLGRAGRDYGYTF.